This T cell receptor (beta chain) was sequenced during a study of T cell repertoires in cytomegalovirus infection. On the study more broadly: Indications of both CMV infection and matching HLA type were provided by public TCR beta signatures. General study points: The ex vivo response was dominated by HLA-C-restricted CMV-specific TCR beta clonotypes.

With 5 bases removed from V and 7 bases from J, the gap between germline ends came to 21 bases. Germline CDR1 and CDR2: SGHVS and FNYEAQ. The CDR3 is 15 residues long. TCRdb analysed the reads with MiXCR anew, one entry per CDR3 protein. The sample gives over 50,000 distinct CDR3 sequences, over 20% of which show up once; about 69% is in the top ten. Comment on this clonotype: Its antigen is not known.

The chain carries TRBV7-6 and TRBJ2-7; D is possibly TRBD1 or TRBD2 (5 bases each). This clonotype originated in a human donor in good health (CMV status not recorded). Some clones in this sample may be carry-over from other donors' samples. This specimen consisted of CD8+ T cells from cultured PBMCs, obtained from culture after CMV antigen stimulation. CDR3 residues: CASSPGTGTFWEQYF. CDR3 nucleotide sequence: TGTGCCAGCAGCCCAGGGACCGGGACCTTCTGGGAGCAGTACTTC. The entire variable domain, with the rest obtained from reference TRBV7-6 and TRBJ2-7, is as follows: GAGVSQSPRYKVTKRGQDVALRCDPISGHVSLYWYRQALGQGPEFLTYFNYEAQQDKSGLPNDRFSAERPEGSISTLTIQRTEQRDSAMYRCASSPGTGTFWEQYFGPGTRLTVT.